This entry lists 17 T cell receptor beta chains sequenced from one sample in a study of identical twins. TCRdb reanalysed the 5' RACE reads using MiXCR and keeps one entry per CDR3 protein. The profile shows some 900,000 distinct CDR3 sequences, 10% to 15% of them singletons. The same sample was also used in a study of yellow fever vaccine responses in identical twins.

Sequencing was performed on PBMCs. Receptors originate from a woman under 30 in good health.

This clonotype was found a few times. The rearrangement links TRBV28 to TRBJ1-1, with a possible D match to TRBD1 (6 bases). CDR1 and CDR2 (germline): MDHEN, SYDVKM. V lost 3 bases and J 4 bases, leaving 9 bases between the germline ends. The CDR3 extends over 13 amino acids. CDR3 residues: CASSFRGITEAFF. The CDR3 DNA reads TGTGCCAGCAGTTTCAGGGGAATCACTGAAGCTTTCTTT.

The chain employs TRBV7-2 and TRBJ2-7; no clear D gene. Germline CDR1 SGHTA, CDR2 FQGNSA. The CDR3 is 13 residues long. V was trimmed by 1 base and J by 3 bases, leaving 7 bases between them. The CDR3 reads CASSLDWNYEQYF. The CDR3 nucleotides read TGTGCCAGCAGCTTAGATTGGAACTACGAGCAGTACTTC.

The chain is built from TRBV7-9 and TRBJ2-7, with 9 positions matching TRBD2. The CDR3 covers 15 residues. V shed 2 bases and J 5 bases; nucleotides not matched to a gene: 7. Germline CDR1 reads SEHNR; CDR2 reads FQNEAQ (reference sequence). Written as DNA, the CDR3 is TGTGCCAGCAGCTTACGGGGACTAGCATCCCACGAGCAGTACTTC. The encoded protein is CASSLRGLASHEQYF.

The rearrangement uses TRBV27 and TRBJ2-1; D is unclear. The germline V gene encodes CDR1 MNHEY and CDR2 SMNVEV (reference sequence). V was shortened by 3 bases and J by 10 bases, with 13 bases between the two germline ends. CDR3 length: 13 amino acids. CDR3 coding DNA: TGTGCCAGCAGTTTGGTTAACGGCGGCGAGCAGTTCTTC. Translated, it gives CASSLVNGGEQFF.

There are many counts of this clonotype. The chain couples TRBV7-9 to TRBJ1-4; no clear D. V lost 5 bases and J lost 5, with 18 bases in between. The CDR3 totals 16 residues. The germline V gene encodes CDR1 SEHNR and CDR2 FQNEAQ (reference sequence). The CDR3 DNA sequence: TGTGCCAGCAGCATCGAGACCCCCCGGCGGAATGAAAAACTGTTTTTT. Translating it yields CASSIETPRRNEKLFF.

V and J are TRBV24-1 and TRBJ2-5; perhaps D is TRBD1 or TRBD2 (5 bases each). Germline lookup yields CDR1 KGHDR and CDR2 SFDVKD. The CDR3 runs 13 residues. Trimming removed 10 bases from V and 5 bases from J, with 16 bases in between. The CDR3 DNA sequence: TGTGCCACAGCACCCGGGTGGGGGGAGACCCAGTACTTC. Its translation is CATAPGWGETQYF.

This clonotype turned up a few times. The V call is TRBV2, the J call TRBJ2-5; a possible D gene is TRBD2 (6 bases). Germline V lookup: CDR1 SNHLY, CDR2 FYNNEI. This CDR3 comprises 13 residues. V was shortened by 9 bases and J by 1 base, with 12 bases between the two germline ends. The CDR3 region is CASLGGAQETQYF. DNA for the CDR3: TGTGCCAGTCTAGGCGGGGCCCAAGAGACCCAGTACTTC.

This clonotype turned up a few times. This sequence joins TRBV27 and TRBJ2-1; no clear D. Between the trimmed V and J ends, which lost 8 bases and 7 bases, there was a span of 18 bases. Germline loops: CDR1 MNHEY, CDR2 SMNVEV (reference sequence). The CDR3 runs to 14 residues. CDR3 residues: CASATVVLGNEQFF. CDR3 bases: TGTGCCAGCGCCACGGTTGTTTTGGGGAATGAGCAGTTCTTC.

This clonotype was counted a few times. The chain employs TRBV7-9 and TRBJ2-5; the D is unclear. Germline assignment: CDR1 SEHNR and CDR2 FQNEAQ (reference sequence). Trimming stripped 3 bases from V and 5 bases from J, with 13 bases between. This CDR3 contains 14 residues. This chain's CDR3 is CASSFEVMRETQYF. CDR3 sequence (DNA): TGTGCCAGCAGCTTTGAGGTTATGCGGGAGACCCAGTACTTC.

This clonotype was detected only a few times. The chain is built from TRBV2 and TRBJ2-1; the match to TRBD2 covers 14 bases. This CDR3 is built from 14 residues. The germline CDR1 and CDR2 sequences are SNHLY and FYNNEI. V shed 6 bases, J shed 9 bases, and the junction held 4 bases outside the gene matches. This CDR3 reads CASRPGLAGAEQFF. The DNA for the CDR3 is TGTGCCAGCAGGCCGGGACTAGCGGGAGCTGAGCAGTTCTTC.

This clonotype was detected ten times or more. The CDR3 protein is CASSSGTSGSNEQFF. The CDR3 nucleotides read TGTGCCAGCAGTTCGGGGACTAGCGGGAGCAATGAGCAGTTCTTC. The chain links TRBV6-2 or TRBV6-3 to TRBJ2-1, with TRBD2 matching over 14 bases. This CDR3 contains 15 residues. Losses at the gene ends were 4 bases for V and 6 bases for J; bases not matched to a gene: 2. CDR1 MNHEY and CDR2 SVGEGT come from the germline V gene.

This clonotype was seen a few times. The chain links TRBV5-1 to TRBJ2-2; 7 bases are a match to TRBD1. J lost 6 bases, V lost 3 bases, and 8 bases had no gene match. This CDR3 contains 15 residues. Germline V gives CDR1 SGHRS, CDR2 YFSETQ. The CDR3, as DNA: TGCGCCAGCAGCTATGACAGGGTCGGTGCCGGGGAGCTGTTTTTT. It yields the protein CASSYDRVGAGELFF.

This chain connects TRBV28 to TRBJ2-1; D call uncertain. V was pared by 6 bases and J by 2 bases, with 11 bases between. The germline V gene encodes CDR1 MDHEN and CDR2 SYDVKM. This CDR3 region has 14 residues. The CDR3 is CASRDQKTYNEQFF. DNA of the CDR3: TGTGCCAGCAGGGATCAGAAGACCTACAATGAGCAGTTCTTC.

The rearrangement uses TRBV5-6 and TRBJ1-1; a possible D gene is TRBD1 (5 bases). V was clipped by 2 bases and J by 8 bases, with 25 bases between them. The CDR3 totals 17 residues. Germline V gene sequence: CDR1 SGHDT, CDR2 YYEEEE. CDR3 amino acids: CASSFSSLGTPKREAFF. CDR3 sequence (DNA): TGTGCCAGCAGCTTTTCCTCGCTCGGGACCCCAAAGCGAGAAGCTTTCTTT. Full variable domain (remainder filled in from reference TRBV5-6 and TRBJ1-1): DAGVTQSPTHLIKTRGQQVTLRCSPKSGHDTVSWYQQALGQGPQFIFQYYEEEERQRGNFPDRFSGHQFPNYSSELNVNALLLGDSALYLCASSFSSLGTPKREAFFGQGTRLTVV.

This clonotype has more than one count but fewer than ten. The chain uses TRBV6-5 and TRBJ1-2; D is ambiguous. The CDR3 has 16 amino acids. Germline values: CDR1 MNHEY, CDR2 SVGAGI. Trimming pared 2 bases from V and 3 bases from J, leaving 16 bases between. The CDR3 bases are TGTGCCAGCAGTTACGAGGGTTTCGGGTTGCACTATGGCTACACCTTC. This sequence encodes CASSYEGFGLHYGYTF.

This clonotype was picked up a small number of times. This chain joins TRBV11-2 and TRBJ2-5, with D maybe TRBD1 (6 bases). CDR1 SGHAT and CDR2 FQNNGV come from the germline V gene. CDR3 length: 18 amino acids. Trimming removed 0 bases from V and 2 bases from J, with 19 bases in between. CDR3: CASSLDQNLDREQETQYF. CDR3 nucleotide sequence: TGTGCCAGCAGCTTAGATCAAAATCTGGACAGAGAACAAGAGACCCAGTACTTC. Full variable domain (remainder filled in from reference TRBV11-2 and TRBJ2-5): EAGVAQSPRYKIIEKRQSVAFWCNPISGHATLYWYQQILGQGPKLLIQFQNNGVVDDSQLPKDRFSAERLKGVDSTLKIQPAKLEDSAVYLCASSLDQNLDREQETQYFGPGTRLLVL.

The chain has TRBV14 and TRBJ2-1, with TRBD2 matching 7 bases. The junction had 9 bases not matched to a gene; V was cut back by 4 bases and J by 15 bases. The CDR3 runs 12 residues. CDR1 SGHDN and CDR2 FVKESK come from the germline V gene. The CDR3 nucleotides read TGTGCCAGCAGCCTCCGAGCGGGGCCGCCGTTCTTC. Its protein is CASSLRAGPPFF.